This is a list of T cell receptor beta chains from one sample in a study of T cells in Graves' hyperthyroidism and ophthalmopathy. TCRdb itself ran the multiplex PCR reads through MiXCR, one entry per CDR3 protein. The repertoire has some 760,000 distinct CDR3 sequences, about 14% of them found once; the top ten carry 9.5% to 13%. Sequencing was carried out using blood. The receptors here all came from a woman aged 18-29 years with Graves' hyperthyroidism. The CDR3 runs from the conserved cysteine through the conserved F or W. A D gene is named only where the DNA matches it firmly. Size is stated for part of the rows, as once, few or many counts, or as a class when the clone is expanded.

D: TRBD1; V: TRBV19; J: TRBJ2-1; size: .; CDR3: CASSIGGQGGRYEQFF; DNA: TGTGCCAGTAGTATCGGGGGACAGGGGGGTAGGTATGAGCAGTTCTTC
D: .; V: TRBV20-1; J: TRBJ2-3; size: many; CDR3: CSASPPGTRGTDTQYF; DNA: TGCAGTGCTAGCCCACCCGGGACTCGAGGGACAGATACGCAGTATTTT
D: .; V: TRBV5-1; J: TRBJ1-4; size: many; CDR3: CASSLPPREKLFF; DNA: TGCGCCAGCAGCTTGCCCCCGAGGGAAAAACTGTTTTTT
D: TRBD2; V: TRBV9; J: TRBJ2-1; size: few; CDR3: CASSVALGSGRANEQFF; DNA: TGTGCCAGCAGCGTAGCTTTAGGAAGCGGGAGGGCCAACGAGCAGTTCTTC
D: TRBD2; V: TRBV20-1; J: TRBJ2-1; size: few; CDR3: CSAKTASGSFAMLSSYNEQFF; DNA: TGCAGTGCTAAAACCGCTAGCGGGAGCTTTGCGATGTTAAGCTCCTACAATGAGCAGTTCTTC
D: TRBD2; V: TRBV18; J: TRBJ2-5; size: .; CDR3: CASSPSSGTFQETQYF; DNA: TGTGCCAGCTCACCTTCTAGCGGGACCTTCCAAGAGACCCAGTACTTC
D: TRBD2; V: TRBV11-1; J: TRBJ2-1; size: .; CDR3: CASSSHPGGALFF; DNA: TGTGCCAGCAGCTCGCACCCGGGGGGGGCTTTGTTCTTC
D: .; V: TRBV11-2; J: TRBJ2-3; size: many; CDR3: CASRGRSTDTQYF; DNA: TGTGCCAGCCGCGGGCGTAGCACAGATACGCAGTATTTT
D: TRBD1; V: TRBV28; J: TRBJ1-2; size: many; CDR3: CASQTYRGLGISGYTF; DNA: TGTGCCAGCCAAACGTACAGGGGGCTGGGTATATCGGGCTACACCTTC
D: .; V: TRBV11-2; J: TRBJ2-7; size: many; CDR3: CASSLRETYEQYF; DNA: TGTGCCAGCAGCTTGCGGGAAACCTACGAGCAGTACTTC
D: .; V: TRBV30; J: TRBJ1-4; size: .; CDR3: CAWSAGQFLAKLFF; DNA: TGTGCCTGGAGTGCCGGACAGTTTCTGGCAAAACTGTTTTTT
D: .; V: TRBV2; J: TRBJ2-5; size: few; CDR3: CASTGGPRETQYF; DNA: TGTGCCAGCACCGGGGGGCCGAGGGAGACCCAGTACTTC
D: TRBD2; V: TRBV10-3; J: TRBJ2-1; size: few; CDR3: CAISGIAGGHNEQFF; DNA: TGTGCCATCAGTGGAATAGCGGGAGGGCACAATGAGCAGTTCTTC
D: .; V: TRBV20-1; J: TRBJ2-7; size: .; CDR3: CSAGTGPHYEQYF; DNA: TGCAGTGCGGGAACGGGGCCCCATTACGAGCAGTACTTC
D: TRBD2; V: TRBV20-1; J: TRBJ2-7; size: few; CDR3: CSARGLVSEQYF; DNA: TGCAGTGCTAGGGGACTAGTTAGCGAGCAGTACTTC
D: .; V: TRBV20-1; J: TRBJ1-1; size: few; CDR3: CSARGGVSTEAFF; DNA: TGCAGTGCTCGAGGGGGAGTGAGCACTGAAGCTTTCTTT
D: .; V: TRBV3-1; J: TRBJ1-2; size: many; CDR3: CASNRGGGNYGYTF; DNA: TGTGCCAGCAACCGGGGAGGAGGCAACTATGGCTACACCTTC
D: .; V: TRBV10-3; J: TRBJ1-5; size: many; CDR3: CAIAPDSANQPQHF; DNA: TGTGCCATCGCACCGGACAGCGCCAATCAGCCCCAGCATTTT
D: .; V: TRBV6-2/TRBV6-3; J: TRBJ2-7; size: .; CDR3: CASSYTEGLYEQYF; DNA: TGTGCCAGCAGTTACACGGAAGGGCTCTACGAGCAGTACTTC
D: .; V: TRBV18; J: TRBJ2-1; size: many; CDR3: CASSPGGSLRDEQFF; DNA: TGTGCCAGCTCACCAGGTGGGAGCTTGAGAGATGAGCAGTTCTTC
D: .; V: TRBV4-3; J: TRBJ1-1; size: many; CDR3: CASSQDFGGEMNTEAFF; DNA: TGCGCCAGCAGCCAAGATTTTGGGGGAGAGATGAACACTGAAGCTTTCTTT
D: .; V: TRBV19; J: TRBJ1-5; size: few; CDR3: CASSRQITSNQPQHF; DNA: TGTGCCAGTAGCAGACAGATTACAAGCAATCAGCCCCAGCATTTT
D: TRBD2; V: TRBV29-1; J: TRBJ2-7; size: few; CDR3: CSVPGTRDSYEQYF; DNA: TGCAGCGTTCCCGGGACTAGGGACTCGTACGAGCAGTACTTC
D: .; V: TRBV19; J: TRBJ1-5; size: few; CDR3: CASSIDRGLSNQPQHF; DNA: TGTGCCAGTAGTATAGATCGGGGGCTGAGCAATCAGCCCCAGCATTTT
D: .; V: TRBV2; J: TRBJ2-5; size: many; CDR3: CASSEGTDQETQYF; DNA: TGTGCCAGCAGTGAGGGTACAGATCAAGAGACCCAGTACTTC
D: .; V: TRBV5-1; J: TRBJ1-1; size: .; CDR3: CASSSNIAVGTEAFF; DNA: TGCGCCAGCAGCTCCAACATCGCCGTGGGCACTGAAGCTTTCTTT
D: .; V: TRBV20-1; J: TRBJ1-5; size: many; CDR3: CSARDKDRPQSGNQPQHF; DNA: TGCAGTGCTAGAGATAAAGACAGGCCTCAGTCTGGCAATCAGCCCCAGCATTTT
D: .; V: TRBV4-3; J: TRBJ2-5; size: .; CDR3: CASSHSSQETQYF; DNA: TGCGCCAGCAGCCACTCGTCCCAAGAGACCCAGTACTTC
D: TRBD1; V: TRBV18; J: TRBJ1-5; size: many; CDR3: CASGDRAGSNQPQHF; DNA: TGTGCCAGCGGGGACAGGGCGGGAAGCAATCAGCCCCAGCATTTT
D: .; V: TRBV6-2/TRBV6-3; J: TRBJ2-6; size: few; CDR3: CASSSGHGANVPTF; DNA: TGTGCCAGCAGTTCAGGGCATGGGGCCAACGTCCCGACTTTC
D: TRBD2; V: TRBV12-3/TRBV12-4; J: TRBJ2-1; size: many; CDR3: CASSRYSPGLAGGIDEQFF; DNA: TGTGCCAGCAGTCGATATTCCCCGGGACTAGCGGGAGGGATAGATGAGCAGTTCTTC
D: .; V: TRBV3-1; J: TRBJ2-7; size: many; CDR3: CASSQGGWVGEQYF; DNA: TGTGCCAGCAGCCAAGGAGGATGGGTGGGCGAGCAGTACTTC
D: .; V: TRBV12-3/TRBV12-4; J: TRBJ1-1; size: many; CDR3: CASSFERLAEAFF; DNA: TGTGCCAGCAGTTTTGAGCGTTTGGCTGAAGCTTTCTTT
D: .; V: TRBV5-1; J: TRBJ2-1; size: many; CDR3: CASSFEKGGSYNEQFF; DNA: TGCGCCAGCAGCTTCGAAAAAGGAGGGTCCTACAATGAGCAGTTCTTC
D: .; V: TRBV4-3; J: TRBJ2-7; size: many; CDR3: CASSQEAIPTYEQYF; DNA: TGCGCCAGCAGCCAAGAGGCAATTCCTACCTACGAGCAGTACTTC
D: .; V: TRBV27; J: TRBJ1-1; size: .; CDR3: CASRGGGGIVEAFF; DNA: TGTGCCTCTCGGGGGGGGGGAGGTATCGTTGAAGCTTTCTTT
D: TRBD2; V: TRBV14; J: TRBJ2-5; size: .; CDR3: CASSQGRLAGVFFPFSETQYF; DNA: TGTGCCAGCAGCCAAGGTCGTCTAGCGGGAGTTTTTTTTCCCTTTTCGGAGACCCAGTACTTC
D: .; V: TRBV20-1; J: TRBJ2-3; size: many; CDR3: CSASIADVGGTDTQYF; DNA: TGCAGTGCTAGTATTGCGGATGTAGGCGGCACAGATACGCAGTATTTT
D: .; V: TRBV18; J: TRBJ2-1; size: many; CDR3: CASSPLPPSSYNEQFF; DNA: TGTGCCAGCTCACCCCTACCCCCGAGCTCCTACAATGAGCAGTTCTTC
D: .; V: TRBV7-9; J: TRBJ1-1; size: many; CDR3: CASSLVAATEAFF; DNA: TGTGCCAGCAGCTTAGTCGCTGCCACTGAAGCTTTCTTT
D: .; V: TRBV4-1; J: TRBJ1-5; size: few; CDR3: CASSQQNREVNQPQHF; DNA: TGCGCCAGCAGCCAACAAAACCGGGAGGTCAATCAGCCCCAGCATTTT
D: .; V: TRBV20-1; J: TRBJ2-1; size: few; CDR3: CSASLAAGPFF; DNA: TGCAGTGCTAGTTTAGCGGCGGGGCCGTTCTTC
D: .; V: TRBV13; J: TRBJ2-3; size: .; CDR3: CASSWPINLAGQVSDTQYF; DNA: TGTGCCAGCAGCTGGCCCATAAATCTAGCGGGACAGGTTTCAGATACGCAGTATTTT
D: .; V: TRBV10-3; J: TRBJ2-7; size: few; CDR3: CAISEPGETYEQYF; DNA: TGTGCCATCAGTGAGCCCGGGGAGACCTACGAGCAGTACTTC
D: .; V: TRBV4-2; J: TRBJ1-1; size: .; CDR3: CASSQDPPATWDTEAFF; DNA: TGTGCCAGCAGCCAAGATCCCCCCGCCACCTGGGACACTGAAGCTTTCTTT
D: .; V: TRBV7-2; J: TRBJ1-5; size: .; CDR3: CASSPRRGLNQPQHF; DNA: TGTGCCAGCAGCCCTCGAAGGGGATTAAATCAGCCCCAGCATTTT
D: TRBD2; V: TRBV7-8; J: TRBJ2-5; size: many; CDR3: CASSRKRLATGETQYF; DNA: TGTGCCAGCAGCAGGAAAAGACTAGCGACTGGGGAGACCCAGTACTTC
D: .; V: TRBV6-1; J: TRBJ2-7; size: few; CDR3: CASGQNYEQYF; DNA: TGTGCCAGCGGACAGAATTACGAGCAGTACTTC
D: TRBD1; V: TRBV29-1; J: TRBJ1-2; size: .; CDR3: CSGGTGAYGYTF; DNA: TGCAGCGGGGGGACAGGGGCCTATGGCTACACCTTC
D: TRBD1; V: TRBV7-9; J: TRBJ2-2; size: many; CDR3: CASSIRDSYTGELFF; DNA: TGTGCCAGCAGCATCCGGGACAGTTACACCGGGGAGCTGTTTTTT
D: .; V: TRBV2; J: TRBJ1-2; size: many; CDR3: CASSEVGRDNYGYTF; DNA: TGTGCCAGCAGTGAAGTCGGCAGGGATAACTATGGCTACACCTTC
D: TRBD2; V: TRBV19; J: TRBJ2-4; size: .; CDR3: CASSQGREDSRDIQYF; DNA: TGTGCCAGTAGCCAAGGACGGGAGGATAGCCGTGACATTCAGTACTTC
D: .; V: TRBV20-1; J: TRBJ2-7; size: many; CDR3: CSARAGRDFEQYF; DNA: TGCAGTGCTAGAGCTGGGCGGGACTTCGAGCAGTACTTC
D: .; V: TRBV5-1; J: TRBJ1-2; size: few; CDR3: CASSLEFALGGYTF; DNA: TGCGCCAGCAGCTTGGAGTTCGCGTTAGGTGGCTACACCTTC
D: .; V: TRBV20-1; J: TRBJ1-5; size: many; CDR3: CSARDLRRPQPQHF; DNA: TGCAGTGCTAGAGATTTGAGGCGGCCTCAGCCCCAGCATTTT
D: .; V: TRBV15; J: TRBJ1-2; size: few; CDR3: CATSRDRIGYTF; DNA: TGTGCCACCAGCAGAGATAGGATTGGCTACACCTTC
D: .; V: TRBV11-2; J: TRBJ1-5; size: many; CDR3: CASSLEPGLSNQPQHF; DNA: TGTGCCAGCAGCTTAGAACCAGGGCTGAGCAATCAGCCCCAGCATTTT
D: TRBD2; V: TRBV3-1; J: TRBJ2-3; size: many; CDR3: CASSPWTSADTQYF; DNA: TGTGCCAGCAGCCCCTGGACTAGCGCCGATACGCAGTATTTT
D: .; V: TRBV12-3/TRBV12-4; J: TRBJ2-7; size: .; CDR3: CASSVTSRDGPYEQYF; DNA: TGTGCCAGCAGTGTAACTAGCCGGGACGGACCCTACGAGCAGTACTTC
D: .; V: TRBV5-1; J: TRBJ2-7; size: many; CDR3: CASSLAVQRHEQYF; DNA: TGCGCCAGCAGCTTGGCCGTTCAGCGGCACGAGCAGTACTTC